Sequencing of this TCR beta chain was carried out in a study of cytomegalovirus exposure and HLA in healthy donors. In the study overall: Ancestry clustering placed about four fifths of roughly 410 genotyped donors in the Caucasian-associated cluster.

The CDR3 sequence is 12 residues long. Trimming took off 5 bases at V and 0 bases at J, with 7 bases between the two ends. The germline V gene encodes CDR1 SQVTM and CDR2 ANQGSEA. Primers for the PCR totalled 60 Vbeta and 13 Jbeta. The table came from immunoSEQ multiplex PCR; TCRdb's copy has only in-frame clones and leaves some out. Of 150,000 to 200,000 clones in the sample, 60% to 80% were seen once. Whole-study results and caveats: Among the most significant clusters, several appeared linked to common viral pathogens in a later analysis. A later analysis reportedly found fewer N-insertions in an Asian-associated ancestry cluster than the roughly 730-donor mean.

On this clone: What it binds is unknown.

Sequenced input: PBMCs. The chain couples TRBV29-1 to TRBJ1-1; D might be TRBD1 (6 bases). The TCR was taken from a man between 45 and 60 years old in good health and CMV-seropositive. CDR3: CSVTGMNTEAFF. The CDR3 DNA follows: TGCAGCGTTACAGGGATGAACACTGAAGCTTTCTTT. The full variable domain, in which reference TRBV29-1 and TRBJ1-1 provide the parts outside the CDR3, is SAVISQKPSRDICQRGTSLTIQCQVDSQVTMMFWYRQQPGQSLTLIATANQGSEATYESGFVIDKFPISRPNLTFSTLTVSNMSPEDSSIYLCSVTGMNTEAFFGQGTRLTVV.